The clone carrying this T cell receptor (beta chain) showed up just a few times. As yet, its antigen is unknown. Germline CDR1 reads SQVTM; CDR2 reads ANQGSEA. CDR3 length: 13 residues. V lost 6 bases, J lost 1 base, and 12 bases lay in between. This sample is drawn from a study of a mutant IDH1 vaccine in newly diagnosed glioma. Study-level information: The patients received vaccinations eight times, in weeks 1, 3, 5, 7, 11, 15, 19 and 23. Treated patients were around 60% male, about 40% female, mean age 40.4 years. Earlier therapy was either radiotherapy, temozolomide, or both, and most got both.

Documented time point: week 23, last vaccination. Each dose of the vaccine consisted of 300 ug of mutant IDH1 20-mer peptide, with topical imiquimod. New IDH1-mutant, ATRX-lost WHO grade 3 or 4 astrocytomas occurred in donors. The repertoire was sequenced with immunoSEQ multiplex PCR; TCRdb's copy has only in-frame clones and lacks some. The data contain approximately 60,000 clones, about 81% of them singletons. Specimen: PBMCs, collected from a glioma patient whose treatment included an IDH1 peptide vaccine. This receptor was taken from a woman in her thirties or forties with glioma. Some clones in this sample may be carry-over from other donors' samples. The gene calls are TRBV29-1 and TRBJ1-1, with D hard to call. In nucleotides, the CDR3 is TGCAGCGTCGCCCAGTTAGCGAACACTGAAGCTTTCTTT. Its protein product is CSVAQLANTEAFF.